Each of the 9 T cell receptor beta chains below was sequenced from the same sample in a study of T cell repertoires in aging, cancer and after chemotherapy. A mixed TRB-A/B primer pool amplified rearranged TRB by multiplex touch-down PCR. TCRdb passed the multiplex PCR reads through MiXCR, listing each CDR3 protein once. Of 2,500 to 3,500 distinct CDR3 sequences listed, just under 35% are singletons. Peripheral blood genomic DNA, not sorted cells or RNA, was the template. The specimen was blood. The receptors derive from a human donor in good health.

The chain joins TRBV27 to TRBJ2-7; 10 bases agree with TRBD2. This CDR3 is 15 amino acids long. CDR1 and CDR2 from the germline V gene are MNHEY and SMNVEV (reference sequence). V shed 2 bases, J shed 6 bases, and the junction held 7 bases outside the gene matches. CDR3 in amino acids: CASSLVSGGPLEQYF. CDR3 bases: TGTGCCAGCAGTTTAGTTAGCGGGGGGCCCCTCGAGCAGTACTTC.

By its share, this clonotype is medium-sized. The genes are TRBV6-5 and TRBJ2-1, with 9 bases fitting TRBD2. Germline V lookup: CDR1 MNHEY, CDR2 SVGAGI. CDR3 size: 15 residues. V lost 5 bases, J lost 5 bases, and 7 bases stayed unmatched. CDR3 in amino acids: CASSSGGRPNNEQFF. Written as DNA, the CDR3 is TGTGCCAGCAGTAGCGGGGGGCGGCCGAACAATGAGCAGTTCTTC.

DNA of the CDR3: TGTGCCAGCAGTGAATTGAGGGGCTATGGCTACACCTTC. Its protein is CASSELRGYGYTF. The chain joins TRBV6-1 to TRBJ1-2; D is perhaps TRBD1 (5 bases). CDR1 and CDR2 (germline): MNHNS, SASEGT. This CDR3 has 13 residues. The V end was cut by 2 bases, the J end by 4 bases, with 8 bases between.

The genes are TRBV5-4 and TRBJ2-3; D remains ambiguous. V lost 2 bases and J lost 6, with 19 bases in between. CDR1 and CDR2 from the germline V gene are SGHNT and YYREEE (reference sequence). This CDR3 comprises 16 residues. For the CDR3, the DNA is TGTGCCAGCAGCTTCGCCGGGCCCCAAGGAGCCGATACGCAGTATTTT. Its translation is CASSFAGPQGADTQYF.

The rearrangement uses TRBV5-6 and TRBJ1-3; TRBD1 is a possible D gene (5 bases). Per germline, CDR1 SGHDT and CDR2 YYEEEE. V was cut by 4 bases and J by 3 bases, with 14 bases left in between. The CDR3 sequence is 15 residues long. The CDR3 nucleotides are TGTGCCAGCAGCCCATTCCGGGACGGTGGAAACACCATATATTTT. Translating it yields CASSPFRDGGNTIYF.

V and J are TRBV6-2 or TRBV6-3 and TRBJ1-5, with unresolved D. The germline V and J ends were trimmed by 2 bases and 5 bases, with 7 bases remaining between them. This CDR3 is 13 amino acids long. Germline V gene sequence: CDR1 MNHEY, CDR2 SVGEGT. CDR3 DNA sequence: TGTGCCAGCAGTTACGGGTCCGATCAGCCCCAGCATTTT. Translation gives CASSYGSDQPQHF.

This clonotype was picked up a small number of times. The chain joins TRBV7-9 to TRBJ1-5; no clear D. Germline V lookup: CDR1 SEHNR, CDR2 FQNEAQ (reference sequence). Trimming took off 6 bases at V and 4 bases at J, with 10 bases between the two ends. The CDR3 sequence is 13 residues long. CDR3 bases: TGTGCCAGCAGTCCAACGGGGAATCAGCCCCAGCATTTT. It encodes CASSPTGNQPQHF. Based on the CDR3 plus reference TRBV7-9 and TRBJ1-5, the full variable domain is DTGVSQNPRHKITKRGQNVTFRCDPISEHNRLYWYRQTLGQGPEFLTYFQNEAQLEKSRLLSDRFSAERPKGSFSTLEIQRTEQGDSAMYLCASSPTGNQPQHFGDGTRLSIL.

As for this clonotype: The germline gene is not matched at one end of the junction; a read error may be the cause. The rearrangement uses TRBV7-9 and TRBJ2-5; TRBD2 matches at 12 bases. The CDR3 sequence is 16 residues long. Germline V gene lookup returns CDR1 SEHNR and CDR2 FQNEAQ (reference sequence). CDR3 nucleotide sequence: TGTGCCAGCAGCTCTCCGACTAGCGGGGGCGGGGAGATCCAGTACTTC. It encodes CASSSPTSGGGEIQYF.

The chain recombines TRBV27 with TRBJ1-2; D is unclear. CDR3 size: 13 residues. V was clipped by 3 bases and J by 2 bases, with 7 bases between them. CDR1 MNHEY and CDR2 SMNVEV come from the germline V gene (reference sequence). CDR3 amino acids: CASSFARNYGYTF. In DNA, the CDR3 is TGTGCCAGCAGTTTTGCACGGAACTATGGCTACACCTTC.